This T cell receptor (beta chain) was found in a study of T-cell reconstitution after alpha-beta-depleted transplantation in children. The TCRbeta library was prepared with unique molecular identifiers. TCRdb itself ran the PCR reads through MiXCR, one entry per CDR3 protein. The sample has 360,000 or so distinct CDR3 sequences, over 20% seen once. The V end was cut by 7 bases, the J end by 4 bases, with 13 bases between. Germline CDR1 reads DFQATT; CDR2 reads SNEGSKA (reference sequence). This CDR3 region has 12 residues. The sequenced sample was PBMCs from the stem cell graft donor, obtained from the stem cell graft. This rearrangement joins TRBV20-1 to TRBJ1-1; D is uncertain. The TCR comes from a human donor who donated a stem cell graft to a child with acute myeloid leukemia. The CDR3 DNA is TGCAGTGTATCTGTCCCGGGCACTGAAGCTTTCTTT. Encoded protein: CSVSVPGTEAFF.